Each of the 14 T cell receptor beta chains below was sequenced from the same sample in a study of T cells in Graves' hyperthyroidism and ophthalmopathy. The TCR beta CDR3 regions underwent amplification using RNA transcripts as the source. First-round RT-PCR with HTBI primers amplified the TCR CDR3 region. One entry per CDR3 protein, called by TCRdb with MiXCR from the multiplex PCR reads. The sample lists about 300,000 distinct CDR3 sequences; roughly 19% were seen once. The sample comprised blood. The source is a man between 50 and 59 years old with Graves' ophthalmopathy.

The table lists this clonotype with a few counts. The V gene is TRBV6-2 or TRBV6-3, the J gene TRBJ2-7; tentatively, D is TRBD1 (5 bases). Trimming left V 5 bases short and J 5 bases short, with 7 bases between. Germline V lookup: CDR1 MNHEY, CDR2 SVGEGT. The CDR3 spans 11 residues. In DNA form, the CDR3 reads TGTGCCAGCAGTCAGGGCCACGAGCAGTACTTC. This translates into CASSQGHEQYF.

The chain recombines TRBV19 with TRBJ2-2; D remains unclear. This CDR3 spans 15 amino acids. V lost 5 bases to trimming and J lost 0 bases, with 10 bases between them. Looked up from germline, CDR1 is LNHDA and CDR2 is SQIVND (reference sequence). For the CDR3, the DNA is TGTGCCAGTAGTTTTGTTGGCCCGAACACCGGGGAGCTGTTTTTT. Translation gives CASSFVGPNTGELFF.

The J gene is TRBJ2-3, the V gene TRBV20-1, with TRBD2 matching 12 bases. CDR1 is DFQATT and CDR2 is SNEGSKA in the germline V gene (reference sequence). The CDR3 extends over 17 amino acids. Germline trimming cut 0 bases from V and 2 bases from J; bases unmatched to any gene: 6. CDR3 in amino acids: CSARDPWTSGVTDTQYF. CDR3 nucleotides: TGCAGTGCTAGAGATCCTTGGACTAGCGGGGTCACAGATACGCAGTATTTT.

In this sample, this clonotype turned up once. V and J are TRBV6-5 and TRBJ1-4; D is ambiguous. CDR3 length equals 12 residues. Between the trimmed V and J ends, which lost 4 bases and 7 bases, there was a span of 7 bases. Per germline, CDR1 MNHEY and CDR2 SVGAGI. CDR3 sequence: CASSSFVEKLFF. CDR3 nucleotides: TGTGCCAGCAGTTCTTTTGTTGAAAAACTGTTTTTT.

This clonotype has only a few counts. This may come from a read error, since a much larger clone is one base off. This rearrangement joins TRBV30 to TRBJ1-5; weak D call: TRBD1 (5 bases). From germline, CDR1 is GTSNPN and CDR2 SVGIG (reference sequence). CDR3 size: 13 residues. The CDR3 DNA is TGTGCCCGGAGTGTGGACACCCATCAGCCCCAGCATTTT. Encoded protein: CARSVDTHQPQHF.

This clonotype was seen at least ten times. V and J are TRBV2 and TRBJ2-7, with D perhaps TRBD1 or TRBD2 (5 bases each). Trimming stripped 7 bases from V and 0 bases from J, with 19 bases between. This CDR3 spans 16 amino acids. CDR1 and CDR2 from the germline V gene are SNHLY and FYNNEI. CDR3 sequence reads: CASTPSDSGGSYEQYF. DNA of the CDR3: TGTGCCAGCACTCCCTCCGACAGCGGAGGCTCCTACGAGCAGTACTTC. Based on the CDR3 plus reference TRBV2 and TRBJ2-7, the full variable domain is EPEVTQTPSHQVTQMGQEVILRCVPISNHLYFYWYRQILGQKVEFLVSFYNNEISEKSEIFDDQFSVERPDGSNFTLKIRSTKLEDSAMYFCASTPSDSGGSYEQYFGPGTRLTVT.

The CDR3 is CSGDRDNEQFF. CDR3 coding DNA: TGCAGCGGGGACAGAGACAATGAGCAGTTCTTC. The chain employs TRBV29-1 and TRBJ2-1; 7 bases map to TRBD1. The CDR3 loop spans 11 amino acids. V was clipped by 7 bases and J by 5 bases; unmatched bases: 2. Germline lookup yields CDR1 SQVTM and CDR2 ANQGSEA.

This clonotype was observed many times. The chain recombines TRBV7-8 with TRBJ1-1; D is undetermined. Germline values: CDR1 SGHVS, CDR2 FQNEAQ. V shed 3 bases and J shed 1 base, with 9 bases lying between them. The CDR3 loop spans 14 amino acids. CDR3 sequence reads: CASSFFVPNTEAFF. Here the CDR3 DNA reads TGTGCCAGCAGCTTTTTCGTACCGAACACTGAAGCTTTCTTT.

This clonotype has ten or more counts. The V and J genes are TRBV11-2 and TRBJ2-1, with D hard to call. V was pared by 5 bases and J by 7 bases, with 6 bases between. Germline loops: CDR1 SGHAT, CDR2 FQNNGV. The CDR3 contains 11 residues. This chain's CDR3 is CASSKGNEQFF. CDR3 in DNA: TGTGCCAGCAGCAAAGGGAATGAGCAGTTCTTC.

The chain has TRBV28 and TRBJ2-5; D may correspond to TRBD1 or TRBD2 (5 bases each). The V end was cut by 5 bases, the J end by 4 bases, with 14 bases between. This CDR3 contains 14 residues. CDR1 is MDHEN and CDR2 is SYDVKM in the germline V gene. In DNA form, the CDR3 reads TGTGCCAGCAGTCCATCCAGGGAGCGAGAGACCCAGTACTTC. Its translation: CASSPSRERETQYF.

The rearrangement uses TRBV15 and TRBJ1-5, with D perhaps TRBD1 (5 bases). The CDR3 has 17 amino acids. Germline V lookup: CDR1 LNHNV, CDR2 YYDKDF (reference sequence). Trimming took 0 bases from V and 5 from J, leaving 17 bases between them. The CDR3 is CATSRDLNSGGDQPQHF. The CDR3 bases are TGTGCCACCAGCAGAGACCTCAACTCCGGAGGGGATCAGCCCCAGCATTTT.

The chain recombines TRBV19 with TRBJ2-3, with D hard to call. The CDR3 consists of 17 residues. CDR1 and CDR2 (germline): LNHDA, SQIVND (reference sequence). V was pared by 0 bases and J by 2 bases, with 15 bases between. The DNA of the CDR3 is TGTGCCAGTAGTATAGATACGGTAGCCGAAGTCACAGATACGCAGTATTTT. Protein: CASSIDTVAEVTDTQYF.

The sample holds a few counts of this clonotype. This chain connects TRBV27 to TRBJ2-1, with TRBD2 matching 8 bases. This CDR3 has 18 amino acids. The V gene's germline CDR1 is MNHEY and CDR2 SMNVEV (reference sequence). V lost 5 bases, J lost 2 bases, and 14 bases stayed unmatched. CDR3 in amino acids: CASSPRSSGMVPYNEQFF. CDR3 bases: TGTGCCAGCAGTCCCCGCAGTAGCGGGATGGTACCCTACAATGAGCAGTTCTTC.

This chain links TRBV14 with TRBJ2-1; D gene uncertain. Germline V gives CDR1 SGHDN, CDR2 FVKESK. Trimming stripped 2 bases from V and 4 bases from J, with 6 bases between. The CDR3 spans 13 residues. CDR3 loop: CASSQISYNEQFF. DNA for the CDR3: TGTGCCAGCAGCCAAATCTCATACAATGAGCAGTTCTTC.